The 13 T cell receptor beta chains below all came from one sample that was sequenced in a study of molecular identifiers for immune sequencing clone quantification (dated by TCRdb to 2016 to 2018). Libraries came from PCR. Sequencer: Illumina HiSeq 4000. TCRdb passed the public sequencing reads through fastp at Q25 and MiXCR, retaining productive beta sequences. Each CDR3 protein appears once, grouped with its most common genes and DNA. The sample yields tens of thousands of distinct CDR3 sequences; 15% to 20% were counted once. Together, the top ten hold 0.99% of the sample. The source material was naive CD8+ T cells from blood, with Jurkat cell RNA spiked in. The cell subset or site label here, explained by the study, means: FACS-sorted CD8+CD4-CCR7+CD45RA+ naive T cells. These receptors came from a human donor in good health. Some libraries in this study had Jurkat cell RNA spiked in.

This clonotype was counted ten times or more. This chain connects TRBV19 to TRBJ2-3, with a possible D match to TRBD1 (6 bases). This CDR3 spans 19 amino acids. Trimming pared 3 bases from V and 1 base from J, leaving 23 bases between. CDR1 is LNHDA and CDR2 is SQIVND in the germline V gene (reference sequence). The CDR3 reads CASSMFGRGEPLGTDTQYF. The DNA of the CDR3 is TGTGCCAGTAGTATGTTCGGCAGGGGCGAACCATTAGGCACAGATACGCAGTATTTT.

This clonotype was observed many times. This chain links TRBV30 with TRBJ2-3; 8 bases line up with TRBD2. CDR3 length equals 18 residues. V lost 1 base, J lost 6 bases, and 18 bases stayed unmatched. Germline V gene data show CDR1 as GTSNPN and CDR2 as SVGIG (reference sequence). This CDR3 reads CAWSDLNGVAGPGDTQYF. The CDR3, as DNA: TGTGCCTGGAGTGACCTCAACGGGGTAGCGGGGCCTGGGGATACGCAGTATTTT. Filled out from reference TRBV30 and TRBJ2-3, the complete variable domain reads SQTIHQWPATLVQPVGSPLSLECTVEGTSNPNLYWYRQAAGRGLQLLFYSVGIGQISSEVPQNLSASRPQDRQFILSSKKLLLSDSGFYLCAWSDLNGVAGPGDTQYFGPGTRLTVL.

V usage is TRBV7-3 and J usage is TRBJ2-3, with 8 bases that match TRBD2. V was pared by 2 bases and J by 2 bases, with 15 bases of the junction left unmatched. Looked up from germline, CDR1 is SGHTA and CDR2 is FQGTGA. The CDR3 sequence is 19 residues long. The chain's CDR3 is CASSLSLAPTSENTDTQYF. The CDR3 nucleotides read TGTGCCAGCAGCTTATCTTTGGCCCCGACTAGCGAAAACACAGATACGCAGTATTTT. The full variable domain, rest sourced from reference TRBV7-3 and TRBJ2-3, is GAGVSQTPSNKVTEKGKYVELRCDPISGHTALYWYRQSLGQGPEFLIYFQGTGAADDSGLPNDRFFAVRPEGSVSTLKIQRTERGDSAVYLCASSLSLAPTSENTDTQYFGPGTRLTVL.

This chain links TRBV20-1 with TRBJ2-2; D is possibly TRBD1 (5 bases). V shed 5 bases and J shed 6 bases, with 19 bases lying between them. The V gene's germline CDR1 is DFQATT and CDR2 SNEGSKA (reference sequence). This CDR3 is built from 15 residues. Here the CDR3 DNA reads TGCAGTGCTTCCGGGCCCGGCAGGGTCCCCGGGGAGCTGTTTTTT. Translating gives CSASGPGRVPGELFF.

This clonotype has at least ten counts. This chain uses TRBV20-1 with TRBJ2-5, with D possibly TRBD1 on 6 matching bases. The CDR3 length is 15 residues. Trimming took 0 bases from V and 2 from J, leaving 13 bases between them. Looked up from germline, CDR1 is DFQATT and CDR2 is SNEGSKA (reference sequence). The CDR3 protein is CSARDLRGPQETQYF. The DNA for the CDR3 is TGCAGTGCTAGAGATCTCAGGGGTCCACAAGAGACCCAGTACTTC.

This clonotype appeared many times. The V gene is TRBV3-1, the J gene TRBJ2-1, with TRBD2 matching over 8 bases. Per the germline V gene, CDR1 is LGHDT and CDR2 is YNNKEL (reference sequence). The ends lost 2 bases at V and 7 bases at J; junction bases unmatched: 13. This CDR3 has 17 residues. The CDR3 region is CASSQPVREGPGNEQFF. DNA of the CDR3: TGTGCCAGCAGCCAACCGGTTCGGGAGGGCCCAGGGAATGAGCAGTTCTTC.

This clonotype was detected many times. The chain's CDR3 is CASSLARGVQETQYF. The DNA of the CDR3 is TGTGCCAGCAGCTTAGCGAGAGGGGTTCAAGAGACCCAGTACTTC. The chain uses TRBV7-9 and TRBJ2-5; D is tentatively TRBD1 or TRBD2 (5 bases each). CDR1 and CDR2 (germline): SEHNR, FQNEAQ (reference sequence). Trimming pared 0 bases from V and 2 bases from J, leaving 10 bases between. The CDR3 is 15 residues long.

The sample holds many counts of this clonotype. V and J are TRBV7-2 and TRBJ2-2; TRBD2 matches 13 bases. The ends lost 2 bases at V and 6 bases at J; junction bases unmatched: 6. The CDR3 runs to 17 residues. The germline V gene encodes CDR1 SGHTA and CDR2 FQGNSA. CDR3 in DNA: TGTGCCAGCAGCTTACGAGGACTAGCGGGAGTTGCCGGGGAGCTGTTTTTT. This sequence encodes CASSLRGLAGVAGELFF.

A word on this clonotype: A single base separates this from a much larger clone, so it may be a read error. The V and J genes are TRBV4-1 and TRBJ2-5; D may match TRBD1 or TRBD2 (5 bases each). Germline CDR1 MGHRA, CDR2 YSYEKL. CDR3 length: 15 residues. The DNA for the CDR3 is TGCGCCAACAGCCAAGAACCGGGACCTCAAGAGACCCAGTACTTC. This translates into CANSQEPGPQETQYF.

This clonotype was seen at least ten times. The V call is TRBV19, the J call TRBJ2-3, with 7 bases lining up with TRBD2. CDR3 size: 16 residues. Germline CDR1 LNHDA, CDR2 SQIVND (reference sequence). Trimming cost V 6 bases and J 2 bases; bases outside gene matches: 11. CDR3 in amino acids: CASSRLGGSPTDTQYF. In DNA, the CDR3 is TGTGCCAGTAGCAGGTTGGGAGGGAGCCCCACAGATACGCAGTATTTT.

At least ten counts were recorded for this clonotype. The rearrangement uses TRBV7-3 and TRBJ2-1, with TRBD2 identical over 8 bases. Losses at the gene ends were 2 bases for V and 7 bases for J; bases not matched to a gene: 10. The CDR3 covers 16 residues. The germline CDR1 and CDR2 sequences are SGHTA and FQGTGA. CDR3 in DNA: TGTGCCAGCAGCTTATTCCCGGGAGGGGAGGGGAATGAGCAGTTCTTC. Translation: CASSLFPGGEGNEQFF.

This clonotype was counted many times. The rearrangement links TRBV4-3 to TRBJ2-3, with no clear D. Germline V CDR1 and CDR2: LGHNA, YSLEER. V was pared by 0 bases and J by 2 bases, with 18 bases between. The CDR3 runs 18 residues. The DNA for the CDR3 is TGCGCCAGCAGCCAAGAAAGAGGCCTAGTAGATCCCACAGATACGCAGTATTTT. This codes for CASSQERGLVDPTDTQYF.

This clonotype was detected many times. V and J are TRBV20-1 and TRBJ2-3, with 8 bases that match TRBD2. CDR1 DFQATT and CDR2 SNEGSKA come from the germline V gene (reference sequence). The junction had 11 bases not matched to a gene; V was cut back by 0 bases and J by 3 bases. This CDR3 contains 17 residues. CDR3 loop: CSARDPDGGAETDTQYF. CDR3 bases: TGCAGTGCTAGAGATCCAGACGGGGGGGCCGAGACAGATACGCAGTATTTT.